This TCR beta chain was obtained from a study of regulatory and conventional T cells in RAG deficiency. Study results and caveats: RAG-deficient patients showed markedly lower Shannon entropy and higher Simpson indices than control T-cell subsets. Other subsets showed about 10-fold reductions, but Treg unique TCR beta sequences fell 95 to 100-fold in these patients.

Blood CD4+ CD25-low CD127-high conventional T cells supplied the genomic DNA template. Produced via immunoSEQ multiplex PCR; TCRdb's table is partial and in-frame only. Of 20,000 or so clones listed, about 92% are singletons. In regard to this clone: Its antigen is currently unknown.

V was cut by 4 bases and J by 1 base, with 10 bases left in between. CDR3 length: 14 residues. CDR1 and CDR2 (germline): MNHEY, SVGAGI. This same sample was also taken into another study, of regulatory T cells. As reported in that work: Primers: 52 TRBV forward and 13 TRBJ reverse.

This receptor was identified in a human donor in good health. The sample taken for sequencing was CD4+ T cells sorted from blood. The chain employs TRBV6-5 and TRBJ1-1; possibly TRBD1 for D (6 bases). CDR3 loop: CASSFGRGNTEAFF. Here the CDR3 DNA reads TGTGCCAGCAGTTTCGGCAGGGGGAACACTGAAGCTTTCTTT.